What follows are 11 T cell receptor beta chains derived from one specimen sequenced in a study of T cell clonality in common variable immunodeficiency. The protocol was immunoSEQ multiplex PCR, while the TCRdb copy is restricted to in-frame clones and leaves out a portion. The repertoire shows tens of thousands of clones, none seen only once; the top ten take approximately 6.3%. Sequenced material: peripheral blood mononuclear cells. These receptors originate from a person aged 18-70 years in good health.

This clone was detected ten times or more. The DNA ends 3 residues before the CDR3 does, and the rest of the CDR3 is filled in from the germline J gene. The V gene is TRBV5-1, the J gene TRBJ2-5; TRBD2 matches 9 bases. The germline V gene encodes CDR1 SGHRS and CDR2 YFSETQ. This CDR3 is built from 14 residues. V was pared by 7 bases and J by 5 bases, with 9 bases of the junction left unmatched. The CDR3 bases that were read are TGCGCCAGCCGGCGGGGGGGCCGGTTGGAGACC. Amino acid sequence: CASRRGGRLET. Given in full, the CDR3 is CASRRGGRLETQYF.

This clone was seen at least ten times. From the germline J gene comes the end of the CDR3, since the read stops 3 residues before it. The chain couples TRBV7-7 to TRBJ2-5, with 11 bases lining up with TRBD2. The CDR3 loop spans 15 amino acids. V lost 1 base to trimming and J lost 5 bases; unmatched junction nucleotides: 3. Germline-derived CDR1 and CDR2 are SSHAT and FNYEAQ (reference sequence). The sequenced CDR3 bases are TGTGCCAGCAGCTTAGAGTTAGCGGGGGGGGAGACC. Translation gives CASSLELAGGET. The entire CDR3 protein is CASSLELAGGETQYF.

This clone was picked up many times. The missing CDR3 end, 3 residues past where the read stops, is filled in from the germline J gene. The rearrangement uses TRBV6-1 and TRBJ1-1, with D possibly matching TRBD1 (5 bases). This CDR3 has 15 residues. V shed 0 bases and J shed 4 bases, with 12 bases lying between them. Looked up from germline, CDR1 is MNHNS and CDR2 is SASEGT. The CDR3 loop reads CASSEAQGGSTEAFF. Incomplete CDR3 DNA: TGTGCCAGCAGTGAAGCGCAGGGCGGAAGCACTGAA.

This clone showed up many times. The read finishes 3 residues shy of the CDR3 end, and the germline J gene is used to complete it. The chain couples TRBV6-4 to TRBJ2-2; 8 nucleotides match TRBD2. With 5 bases clipped from V and 5 bases from J, the junction kept 4 bases outside the gene matches. CDR1 MRHNA and CDR2 SNTAGT come from the germline V gene. CDR3 length: 14 residues. The sequenced part of the CDR3 DNA is TGTGCCAGCAGTCTGGGACTAGGGACCGGGGAG. It codes for CASSLGLGTGE. The entire CDR3 sequence reads CASSLGLGTGELFF.

This clone was detected ten times or more. The read ends 3 residues shy of where the CDR3 ends; the end is completed using the germline J gene. J is TRBJ2-1 and V is TRBV5-1, with a possible D match to TRBD2 (5 bases). The ends were cut back, 0 bases at V and 8 bases at J, with 15 bases in the middle. CDR1 and CDR2 (germline): SGHRS, YFSETQ. This CDR3 comprises 15 residues. The covered CDR3 bases are TGCGCCAGCAGCTTGGCTGGCCGGGGTAGCGATGAG. Amino acids: CASSLAGRGSDE. The full-length CDR3 reads as CASSLAGRGSDEQFF.

This clone has ten or more counts. The CDR3 here is CASGLGTGPYEQYF. The CDR3 bases that were read are TGTGCTAGTGGTTTGGGGACAGGGCCCTACGAG. The rearrangement uses TRBV12-5 and TRBJ2-7, with 8 bases identical to TRBD1. Sequencing ends 3 residues short of the CDR3 end; the germline J gene provides the rest. The CDR3 has 14 amino acids. Germline trimming cut 1 base from V and 2 bases from J; bases unmatched to any gene: 1. Germline values: CDR1 LGHNT, CDR2 FRNRAP.

This clone was counted ten times or more. The CDR3 end is not reached by the read, which stops 3 residues before it; the germline J gene fills it in. The chain employs TRBV20-1 and TRBJ2-7, with TRBD2 matching 9 bases. The CDR3 runs 15 residues. Per the germline V gene, CDR1 is DFQATT and CDR2 is SNEGSKA (reference sequence). The ends lost 5 bases at V and 4 bases at J; junction bases unmatched: 12. The CDR3 sequence: CSARAGGAPRYEQYF. The sequenced CDR3 bases are TGCAGTGCTCGAGCGGGGGGCGCACCGCGATACGAG.

This clone came up many times. The CDR3 end is not reached by the read, which stops 3 residues before it; the germline J gene fills it in. The chain is built from TRBV7-8 and TRBJ2-1; weak D call: TRBD1 (6 bases). Trimming stripped 7 bases from V and 2 bases from J, with 18 bases between. Per germline, CDR1 SGHVS and CDR2 FQNEAQ. The CDR3 runs 16 residues. Incomplete CDR3 DNA: TGTGCCAGCAACACCTGGGACATTGAAACCTACAATGAG. Translated: CASNTWDIETYNE. In full, the CDR3 reads CASNTWDIETYNEQFF.

There are many counts of this clone. A read error may account for a junction end that differs from germline. The read ends 3 residues before the CDR3 terminus; that terminus is restored from the germline J gene. V usage is TRBV4-2 and J usage is TRBJ1-2; D is possibly TRBD1 (6 bases). This CDR3 region has 16 residues. Germline V gene lookup returns CDR1 LGHNA and CDR2 YNFKEQ. The chain's CDR3 is CASSQDLAGGPDTYTF. The part of the CDR3 DNA that was read is TGCGCCAGCAGCCAAGATCTAGCGGGGGGGCCAGATACC.

This clone was recorded many times. The sequence runs out 3 residues before the end of the CDR3; the remainder is reconstructed from the germline J gene. The chain is built from TRBV5-5 and TRBJ1-2; maybe TRBD1 (6 bases). Trimming pared 0 bases from V and 5 bases from J, leaving 11 bases between. The germline V gene has CDR1 SGHKS and CDR2 YYEKEE (reference sequence). This CDR3 is 14 amino acids long. Partial CDR3 DNA: TGTGCCAGCAGCTTGGATGAGGGGGATTATGGC. Translated, it gives CASSLDEGDYG. The complete CDR3 reads CASSLDEGDYGYTF.

The table lists this clone with many counts. The read comes to an end 3 residues before the CDR3 does, leaving the germline J gene to fill in the end. The rearrangement uses TRBV20-1 and TRBJ2-3; D gene unclear. V was clipped by 0 bases and J by 0 bases, with 22 bases between them. This CDR3 spans 19 amino acids. Germline CDR1 reads DFQATT; CDR2 reads SNEGSKA (reference sequence). This chain's CDR3 is CSARDSLYNGVTSTDTQYF. The CDR3 bases that were read are TGCAGTGCTAGAGATTCCCTTTACAACGGAGTGACTAGCACAGATACG.